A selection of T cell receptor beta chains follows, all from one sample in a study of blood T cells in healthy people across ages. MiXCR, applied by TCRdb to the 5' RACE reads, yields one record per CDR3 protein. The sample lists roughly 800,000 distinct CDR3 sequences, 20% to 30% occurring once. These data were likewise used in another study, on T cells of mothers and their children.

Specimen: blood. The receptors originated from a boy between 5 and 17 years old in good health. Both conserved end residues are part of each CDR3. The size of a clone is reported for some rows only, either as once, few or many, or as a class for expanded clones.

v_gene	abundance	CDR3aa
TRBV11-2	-	CASSLDYLGSEQFF
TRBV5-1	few	CASSLKPEGYSHEQFF
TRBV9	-	CASSVAGRGSPPDTQYF
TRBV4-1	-	CASSQGTHSSYEQYF
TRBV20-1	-	CSRGEVSYNEQFF
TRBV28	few	CASSLVGSNYGYTF
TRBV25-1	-	CASSPYASYEQYF
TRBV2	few	CASSRSGQKAYNSPLHF
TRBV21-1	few	CASSKPGQRSGYGYTF
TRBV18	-	CASSSGQQEVIYF
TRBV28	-	CASMVSGIYNEQFF
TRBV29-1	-	CSVPRGTGGHYGYTF
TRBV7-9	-	CASSSDKRTEAFF
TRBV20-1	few	CSAYQRRAAETQYF
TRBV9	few	CASSVGTEDEQYF
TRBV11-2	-	CASSLGDRQGIQYF
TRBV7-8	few	CASRGQGGGETQYF
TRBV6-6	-	CASSYVKGRMTYEQYF
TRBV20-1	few	CSARVPGAGANVLTF
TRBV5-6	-	CASSFTSNPYEQYF
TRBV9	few	CASTRVLTYEQYF
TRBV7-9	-	CASSSVEGQGTDEQYF
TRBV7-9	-	CASSTRLGQVRDTQYF
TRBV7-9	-	CASSLALGGSSGNTIYF
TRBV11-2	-	CASSLSTAATGELFF
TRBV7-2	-	CASSNIIGGGGDTEAFF
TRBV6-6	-	CASSYASGGGYTF
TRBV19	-	CASSPRGRAQETQYF
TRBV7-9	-	CASRHSTGVNEQFF
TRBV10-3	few	CAISGQINYGYTF
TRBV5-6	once	CASSLGPTETNPYEQYF
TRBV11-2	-	CASSSERSGNTIYF
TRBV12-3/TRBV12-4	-	CASSAHYGYTF
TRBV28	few	CASTPVGRANTGELFF
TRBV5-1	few	CASSLDPDSPLHF
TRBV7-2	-	CASSLNPGPISGANVLTF
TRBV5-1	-	CASSSERGVAGEAFF
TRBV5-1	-	CASSAGQLRETQYF
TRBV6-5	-	CASRRQGNTDTQYF
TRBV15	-	CATLGIPGYEQYF
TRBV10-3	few	CAANRDRKPYEQYF
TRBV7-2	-	CASSRPWETQYF
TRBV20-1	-	CSARVGAGVGNEQFF
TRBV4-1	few	CASSPRASGSSQETQYF
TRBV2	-	CASSEAGQSSGNTIYF
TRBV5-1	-	CASSLNVGNSPLHF